This entry describes one T cell receptor (beta chain). This sample was included in a study of blood T cell repertoires in COVID-19. The CDR3 covers 16 residues. Looked up from germline, CDR1 is SNHLY and CDR2 is FYNNEI. The trim removed 7 bases at V and 4 bases at J, leaving 13 bases unmatched. Clones were read by immunoSEQ multiplex PCR, and TCRdb kept only the in-frame ones, dropping some. The table lists 200,000 to 250,000 clones, roughly 80% of them singletons, with 5.5% to 7.5% in the top ten. The chain is built from TRBV2 and TRBJ2-1, with 7 nucleotides matching TRBD2. This receptor was taken from a woman aged 60 to 75 with active or convalescent COVID-19. Sample: peripheral blood. The CDR3 loop is CASNLIGGSLYNEQFF. The CDR3 DNA is TGTGCCAGCAATCTTATCGGGGGGTCACTTTACAATGAGCAGTTCTTC.